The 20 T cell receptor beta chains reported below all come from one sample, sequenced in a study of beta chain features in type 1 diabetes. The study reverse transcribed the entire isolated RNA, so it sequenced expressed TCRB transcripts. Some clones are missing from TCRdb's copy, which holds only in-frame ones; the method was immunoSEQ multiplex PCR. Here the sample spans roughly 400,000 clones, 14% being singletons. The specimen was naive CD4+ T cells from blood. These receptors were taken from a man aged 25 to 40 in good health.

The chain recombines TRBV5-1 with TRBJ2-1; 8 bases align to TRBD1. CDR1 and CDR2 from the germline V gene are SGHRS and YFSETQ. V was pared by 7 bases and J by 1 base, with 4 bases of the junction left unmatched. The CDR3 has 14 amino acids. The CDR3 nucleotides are TGCGCCAGCGGACAGGGTTTGTCCTACAATGAGCAGTTCTTC. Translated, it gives CASGQGLSYNEQFF.

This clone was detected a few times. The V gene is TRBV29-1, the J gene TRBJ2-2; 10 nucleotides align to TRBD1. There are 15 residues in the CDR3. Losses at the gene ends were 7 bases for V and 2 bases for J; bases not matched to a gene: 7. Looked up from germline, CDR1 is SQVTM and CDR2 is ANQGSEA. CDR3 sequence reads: CSAVRDRGNTGELFF. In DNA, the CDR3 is TGCAGCGCCGTCCGGGACAGGGGAAACACCGGGGAGCTGTTTTTT.

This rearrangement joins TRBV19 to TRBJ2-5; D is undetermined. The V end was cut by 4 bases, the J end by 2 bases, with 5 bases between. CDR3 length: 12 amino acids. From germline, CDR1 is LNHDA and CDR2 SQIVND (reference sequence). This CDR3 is CASSTLQETQYF. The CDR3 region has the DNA TGTGCCAGTAGTACGCTACAAGAGACCCAGTACTTC.

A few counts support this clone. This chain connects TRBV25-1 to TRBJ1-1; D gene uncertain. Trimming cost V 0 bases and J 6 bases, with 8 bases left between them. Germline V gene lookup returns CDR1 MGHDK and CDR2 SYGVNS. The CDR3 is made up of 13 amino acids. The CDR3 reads CASSEYSLAEAFF. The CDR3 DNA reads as TGTGCCAGCAGTGAATATTCCTTGGCTGAAGCTTTCTTT. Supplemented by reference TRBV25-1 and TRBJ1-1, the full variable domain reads EADIYQTPRYLVIGTGKKITLECSQTMGHDKMYWYQQDPGMELHLIHYSYGVNSTEKGDLSSESTVSRIRTEHFPLTLESARPSHTSQYLCASSEYSLAEAFFGQGTRLTVV.

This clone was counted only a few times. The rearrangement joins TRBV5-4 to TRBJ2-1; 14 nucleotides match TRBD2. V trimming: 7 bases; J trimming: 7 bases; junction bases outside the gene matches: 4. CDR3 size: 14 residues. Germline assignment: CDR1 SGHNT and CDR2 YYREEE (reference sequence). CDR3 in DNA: TGTGCCAGCCGAGGGACTAGCGGGAGTAATGAGCAGTTCTTC. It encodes CASRGTSGSNEQFF.

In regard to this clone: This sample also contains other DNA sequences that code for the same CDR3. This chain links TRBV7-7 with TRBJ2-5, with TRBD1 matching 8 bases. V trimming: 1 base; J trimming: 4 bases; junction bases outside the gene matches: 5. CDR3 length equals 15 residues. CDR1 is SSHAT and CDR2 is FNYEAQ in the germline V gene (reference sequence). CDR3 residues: CASSLGQGAGETQYF. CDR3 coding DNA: TGTGCCAGCAGCTTAGGGCAGGGGGCAGGAGAGACCCAGTACTTC.

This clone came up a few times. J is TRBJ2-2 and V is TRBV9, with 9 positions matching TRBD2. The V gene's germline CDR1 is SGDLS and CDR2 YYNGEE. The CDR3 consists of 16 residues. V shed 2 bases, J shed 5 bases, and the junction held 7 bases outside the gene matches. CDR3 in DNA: TGTGCCAGCAGCGTTACCGCTAGCGGGGAGACCGGGGAGCTGTTTTTT. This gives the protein CASSVTASGETGELFF.

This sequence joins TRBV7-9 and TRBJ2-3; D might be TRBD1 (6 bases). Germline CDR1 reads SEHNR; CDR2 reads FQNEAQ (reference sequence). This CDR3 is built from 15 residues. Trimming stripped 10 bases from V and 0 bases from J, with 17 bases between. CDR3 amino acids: CATLPGTISTDTQYF. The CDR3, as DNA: TGTGCCACCCTACCCGGGACAATTAGCACAGATACGCAGTATTTT.

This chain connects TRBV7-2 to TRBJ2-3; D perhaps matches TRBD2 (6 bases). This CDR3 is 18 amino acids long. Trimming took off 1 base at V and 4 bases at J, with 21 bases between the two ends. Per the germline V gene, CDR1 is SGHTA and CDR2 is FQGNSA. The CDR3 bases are TGTGCCAGCAGCTTAGAGTTCGCTCGGGGGACCTACCCAGATACGCAGTATTTT. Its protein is CASSLEFARGTYPDTQYF.

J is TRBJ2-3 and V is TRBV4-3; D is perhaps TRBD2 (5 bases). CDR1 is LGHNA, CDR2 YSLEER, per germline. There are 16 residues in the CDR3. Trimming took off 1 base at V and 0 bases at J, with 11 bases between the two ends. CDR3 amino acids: CASSQGFSGSTDTQYF. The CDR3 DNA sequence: TGCGCCAGCAGCCAAGGGTTCAGCGGTAGCACAGATACGCAGTATTTT.

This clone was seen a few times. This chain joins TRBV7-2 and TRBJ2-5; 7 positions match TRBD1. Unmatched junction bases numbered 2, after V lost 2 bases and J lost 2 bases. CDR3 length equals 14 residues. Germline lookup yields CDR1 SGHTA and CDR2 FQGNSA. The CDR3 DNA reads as TGTGCCAGCAGCTTAACAGGGGCGCAAGAGACCCAGTACTTC. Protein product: CASSLTGAQETQYF.

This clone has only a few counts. CDR3 bases: TGTGCCAGCGCGGAGCAGGGAGGCAATGAGCAGTTCTTC. This gives the protein CASAEQGGNEQFF. This chain links TRBV28 with TRBJ2-1; possible D gene TRBD2, 6 bases. Germline V gene sequence: CDR1 MDHEN, CDR2 SYDVKM. This CDR3 contains 13 residues. The V gene lost 8 bases and the J gene lost 6 bases, with 14 bases spanning the gap.

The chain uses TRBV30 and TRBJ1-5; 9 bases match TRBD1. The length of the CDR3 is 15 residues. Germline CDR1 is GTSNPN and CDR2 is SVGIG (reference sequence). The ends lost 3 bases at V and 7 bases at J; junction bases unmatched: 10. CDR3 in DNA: TGTGCCTGGAGCTCGGACAGGGGCTTAGGGCAGCCCCAGCATTTT. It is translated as CAWSSDRGLGQPQHF.

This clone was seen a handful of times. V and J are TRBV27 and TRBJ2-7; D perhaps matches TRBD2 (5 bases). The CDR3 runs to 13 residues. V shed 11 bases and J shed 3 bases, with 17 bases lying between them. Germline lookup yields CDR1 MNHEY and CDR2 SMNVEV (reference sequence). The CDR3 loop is CAPRGMAGYEQYV. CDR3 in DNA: TGTGCCCCGCGTGGGATGGCGGGCTACGAGCAGTACGTC.

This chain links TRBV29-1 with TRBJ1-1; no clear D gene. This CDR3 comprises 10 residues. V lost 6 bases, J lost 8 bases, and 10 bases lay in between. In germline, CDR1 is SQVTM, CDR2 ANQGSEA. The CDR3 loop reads CSVRQDEAFF. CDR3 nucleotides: TGCAGCGTGAGACAAGACGAAGCTTTCTTT.

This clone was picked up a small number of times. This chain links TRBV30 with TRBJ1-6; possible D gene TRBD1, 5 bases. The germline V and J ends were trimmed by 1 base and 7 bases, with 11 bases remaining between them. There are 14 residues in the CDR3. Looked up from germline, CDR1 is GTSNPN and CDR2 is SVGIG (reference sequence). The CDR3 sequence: CAWSAGTANSPLHF. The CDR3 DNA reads TGTGCCTGGAGTGCTGGGACGGCAAATTCACCCCTCCACTTT.

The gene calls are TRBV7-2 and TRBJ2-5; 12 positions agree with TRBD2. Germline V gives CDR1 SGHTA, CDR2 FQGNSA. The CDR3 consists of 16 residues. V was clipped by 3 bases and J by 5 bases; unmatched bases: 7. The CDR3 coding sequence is TGTGCCAGCAGCTTCCACGGACTAGCGGGGAAGGAGACCCAGTACTTC. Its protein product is CASSFHGLAGKETQYF.

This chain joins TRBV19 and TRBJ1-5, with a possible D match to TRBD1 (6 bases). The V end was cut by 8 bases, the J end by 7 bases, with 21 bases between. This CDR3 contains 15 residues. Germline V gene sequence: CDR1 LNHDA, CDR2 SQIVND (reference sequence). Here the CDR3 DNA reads TGTGCCAGTGAAAACATACAGGGATTTAGACAGCCCCAGCATTTT. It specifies CASENIQGFRQPQHF.

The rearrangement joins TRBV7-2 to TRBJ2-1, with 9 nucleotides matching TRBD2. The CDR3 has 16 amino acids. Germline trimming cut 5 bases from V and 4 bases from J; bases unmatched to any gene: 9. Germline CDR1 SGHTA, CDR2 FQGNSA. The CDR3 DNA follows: TGTGCCAGCAGCCCCCCAGGGCTAGCGGGGTACAATGAGCAGTTCTTC. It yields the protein CASSPPGLAGYNEQFF. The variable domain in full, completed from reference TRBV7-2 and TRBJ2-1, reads GAGVSQSPSNKVTEKGKDVELRCDPISGHTALYWYRQSLGQGLEFLIYFQGNSAPDKSGLPSDRFSAERTGGSVSTLTIQRTQQEDSAVYLCASSPPGLAGYNEQFFGPGTRLTVL.

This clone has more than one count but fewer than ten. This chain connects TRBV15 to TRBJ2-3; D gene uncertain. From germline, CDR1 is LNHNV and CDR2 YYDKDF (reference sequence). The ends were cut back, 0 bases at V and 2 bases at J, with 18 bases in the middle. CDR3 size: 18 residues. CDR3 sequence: CATSRDRVHLEYTDTQYF. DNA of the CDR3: TGTGCCACCAGCAGAGATCGGGTACACCTAGAATACACAGATACGCAGTATTTT.